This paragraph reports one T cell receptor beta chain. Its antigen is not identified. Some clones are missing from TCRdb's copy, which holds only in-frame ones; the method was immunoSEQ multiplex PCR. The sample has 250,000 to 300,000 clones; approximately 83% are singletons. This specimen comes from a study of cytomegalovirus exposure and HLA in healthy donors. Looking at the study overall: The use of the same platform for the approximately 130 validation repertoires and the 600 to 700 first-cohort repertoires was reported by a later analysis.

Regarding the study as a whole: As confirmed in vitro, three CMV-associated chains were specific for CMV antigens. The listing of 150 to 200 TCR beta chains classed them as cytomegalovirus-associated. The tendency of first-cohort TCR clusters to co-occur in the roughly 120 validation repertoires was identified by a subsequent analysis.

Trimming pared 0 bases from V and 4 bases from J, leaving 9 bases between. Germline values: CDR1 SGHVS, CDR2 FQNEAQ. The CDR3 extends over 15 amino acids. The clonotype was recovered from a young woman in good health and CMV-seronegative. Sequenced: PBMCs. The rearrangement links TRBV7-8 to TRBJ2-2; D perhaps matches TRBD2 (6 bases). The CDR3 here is CASSLAGGATGELFF. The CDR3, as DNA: TGTGCCAGCAGCTTAGCGGGAGGAGCCACCGGGGAGCTGTTTTTT.